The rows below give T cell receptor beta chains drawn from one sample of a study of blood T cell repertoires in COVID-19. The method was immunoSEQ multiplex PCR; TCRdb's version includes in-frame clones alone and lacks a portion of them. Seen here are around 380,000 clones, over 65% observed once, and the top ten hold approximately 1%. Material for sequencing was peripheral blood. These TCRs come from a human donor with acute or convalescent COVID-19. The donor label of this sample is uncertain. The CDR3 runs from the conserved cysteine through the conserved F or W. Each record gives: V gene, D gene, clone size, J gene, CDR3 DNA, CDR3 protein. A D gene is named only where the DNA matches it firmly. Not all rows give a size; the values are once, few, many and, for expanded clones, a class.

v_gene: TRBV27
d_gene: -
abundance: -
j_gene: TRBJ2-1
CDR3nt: TGTGCCAGCAGTTTGGGGGCCGAGAGCGGATTGGGTGAGCAGTTCTTC
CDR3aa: CASSLGAESGLGEQFF

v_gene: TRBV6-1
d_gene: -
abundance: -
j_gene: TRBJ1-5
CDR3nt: TGTGCCAGCAGTGAGGGGGGAATCCGAAGCAATCAGCCCCAGCATTTT
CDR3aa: CASSEGGIRSNQPQHF

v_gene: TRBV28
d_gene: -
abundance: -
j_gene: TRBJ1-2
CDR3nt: TGTGCCAGCAGCCCCCCCAGCGCCACGTATGGCTACACCTTC
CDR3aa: CASSPPSATYGYTF

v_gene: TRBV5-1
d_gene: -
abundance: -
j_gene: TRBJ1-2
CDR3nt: TGCGCCAGCAGCTTGGATCGGAGTGGCTACACCTTC
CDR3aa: CASSLDRSGYTF

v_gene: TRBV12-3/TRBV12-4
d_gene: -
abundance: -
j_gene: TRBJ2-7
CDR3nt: TGTGCCAGCAGTTTAACGGACTCCTACGAGCAGTACTTC
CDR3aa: CASSLTDSYEQYF

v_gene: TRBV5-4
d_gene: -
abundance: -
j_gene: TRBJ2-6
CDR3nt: TGTGCCAGCAGCTTGGCGGGGAGACCCGGGGCCAACGTCCTGACTTTC
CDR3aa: CASSLAGRPGANVLTF

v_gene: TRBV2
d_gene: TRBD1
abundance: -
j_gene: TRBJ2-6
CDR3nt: TGTGCCAGCAGTCTGCGGACAGGGGTCCACTCTGGGGCCAACGTCCTGACTTTC
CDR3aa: CASSLRTGVHSGANVLTF

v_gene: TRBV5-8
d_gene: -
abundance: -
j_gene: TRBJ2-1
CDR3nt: TGTGCCAGCAGCTTGGGGTCCGTCGGGAGCTCCTACAATGAGCAGTTCTTC
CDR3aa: CASSLGSVGSSYNEQFF

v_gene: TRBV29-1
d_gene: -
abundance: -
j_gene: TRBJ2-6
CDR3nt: TGCAGCGTTGAGCAGGTTTCGACGGGCAAAAGGGGTGGGGCCAACGTCCTGACTTTC
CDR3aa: CSVEQVSTGKRGGANVLTF

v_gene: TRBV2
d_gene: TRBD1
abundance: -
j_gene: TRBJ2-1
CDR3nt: TGTGCCAGCAGTGTTGAAGGGGGCAGTGAGCAGTTCTTC
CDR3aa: CASSVEGGSEQFF

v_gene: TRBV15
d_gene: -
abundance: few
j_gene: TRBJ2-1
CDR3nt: TGTGCCACCAGCCCGTCCCGGAATGAGCAGTTCTTC
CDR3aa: CATSPSRNEQFF

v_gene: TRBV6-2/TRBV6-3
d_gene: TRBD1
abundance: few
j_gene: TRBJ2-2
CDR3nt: TGTGCCAGCAGTCTGGCCGGGACAGGGTCCACCGGGGAGCTGTTTTTT
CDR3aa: CASSLAGTGSTGELFF